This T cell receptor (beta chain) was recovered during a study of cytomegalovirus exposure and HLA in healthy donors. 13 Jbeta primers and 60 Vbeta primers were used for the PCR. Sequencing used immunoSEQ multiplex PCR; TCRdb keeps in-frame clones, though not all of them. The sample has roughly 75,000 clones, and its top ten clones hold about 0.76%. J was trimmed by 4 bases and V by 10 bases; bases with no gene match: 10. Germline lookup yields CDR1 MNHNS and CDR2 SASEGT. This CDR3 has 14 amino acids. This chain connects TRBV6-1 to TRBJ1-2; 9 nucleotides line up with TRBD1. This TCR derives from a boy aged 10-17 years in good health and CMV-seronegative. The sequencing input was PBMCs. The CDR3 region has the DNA TGTGCCACCACTACAGGGGGCGCCTCCTATGGCTACACCTTC. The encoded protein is CATTTGGASYGYTF.